Shown below are 6 T cell receptor beta chains from a single sample sequenced in a study of blood T cells in healthy people across ages. The use of a sample-barcoded 5' primer and a J-beta primer mix characterized a second PCR of about 7 to 12 cycles. TCRdb re-called the 5' RACE reads through MiXCR, storing one row per CDR3 protein. The data contain 450,000 to 600,000 distinct CDR3 sequences, about a quarter of them singletons. This same sample was also taken into another study, of T cells of mothers and their children.

The sample consisted of blood. Source of these receptors: a boy under 10 years old in good health.

The CDR3 nucleotides read TGTGCTAGTGGTTTGGTAAGCGCAGAAGCTGGGGCCAACGTCCTGACTTTC. It translates to CASGLVSAEAGANVLTF. V is TRBV12-5 and J is TRBJ2-6; no definite D call. Trimming stripped 0 bases from V and 2 bases from J, with 11 bases between. The length of the CDR3 is 17 residues. Per the germline V gene, CDR1 is LGHNT and CDR2 is FRNRAP.

The J gene is TRBJ2-3, the V gene TRBV6-1, with D possibly TRBD2 on 5 matching bases. Trimming took 8 bases from V and 1 from J, leaving 13 bases between them. Germline CDR1 MNHNS, CDR2 SASEGT. The CDR3 is 14 residues long. The CDR3 reads CASVNFGGTDTQYF. The CDR3 DNA sequence: TGTGCCAGCGTAAACTTCGGGGGCACAGATACGCAGTATTTT.

This chain joins TRBV5-5 and TRBJ2-7; tentatively, D is TRBD1 (6 bases). Deletions cut 4 bases from V and 0 bases from J, with 17 bases between. This CDR3 is 16 amino acids long. Looked up from germline, CDR1 is SGHKS and CDR2 is YYEKEE (reference sequence). The DNA for the CDR3 is TGTGCCAGCAGCCATCTTACCGGGACAAACTCCTACGAGCAGTACTTC. It translates to CASSHLTGTNSYEQYF.

In its sample, this clonotype was seen a few times. This chain uses TRBV19 with TRBJ1-1, with D possibly being TRBD1 (5 bases). CDR1 and CDR2 (germline): LNHDA, SQIVND (reference sequence). V lost 6 bases, J lost 4 bases, and 15 bases lay in between. CDR3 length: 14 amino acids. Here the CDR3 DNA reads TGTGCCAGTAGGATCCCGGCAGGGCCCACTGAAGCTTTCTTT. Translation gives CASRIPAGPTEAFF.

This clonotype was counted only a few times. The chain is built from TRBV7-9 and TRBJ2-5; D not resolved. The CDR3 is made up of 12 amino acids. The germline gives CDR1 SEHNR, CDR2 FQNEAQ (reference sequence). V gave up 6 bases and J gave up 2 bases, with 7 bases separating them. In DNA form, the CDR3 reads TGTGCCAGCAGGCCCGTACAAGAGACCCAGTACTTC. Translated: CASRPVQETQYF.

The chain is built from TRBV3-1 and TRBJ2-3, with 10 bases fitting TRBD1. From germline, CDR1 is LGHDT and CDR2 YNNKEL (reference sequence). This CDR3 comprises 16 residues. V trimming: 4 bases; J trimming: 5 bases; junction bases outside the gene matches: 9. This CDR3 reads CASSRPSGTGVDTQYF. Written as DNA, the CDR3 is TGTGCCAGCAGCCGTCCGTCCGGGACAGGGGTAGATACGCAGTATTTT.